These 15 T cell receptor beta chains share one sample of origin, sequenced in a study of regulatory and conventional T cells in RAG deficiency. Clones were sequenced by immunoSEQ multiplex PCR, and TCRdb holds only the in-frame ones, with some missing. The sample yields fewer than 35,000 clones, around 89% seen once. The same sample was also studied in work on regulatory T cells. From that study: Amplification used 52 TRBV primers and 13 TRBJ primers.

Sequencing input: CD8+ T cells sorted from blood. These receptors all stem from a human donor in good health.

The J gene is TRBJ1-2, the V gene TRBV5-4; D uncertain. The CDR3 totals 17 residues. CDR1 is SGHNT, CDR2 YYREEE, per germline (reference sequence). The ends were cut back, 4 bases at V and 2 bases at J, with 21 bases in the middle. This chain's CDR3 is CASSQDGPDPPNYGYTF. CDR3 nucleotides: TGTGCCAGCAGCCAAGATGGTCCGGACCCACCGAACTATGGCTACACCTTC.

The chain uses TRBV20-1 and TRBJ2-1; perhaps D is TRBD1 or TRBD2 (6 bases each). Trimming took 7 bases from V and 7 from J, leaving 11 bases between them. CDR3 length: 11 amino acids. CDR1 is DFQATT, CDR2 SNEGSKA, per germline (reference sequence). CDR3 residues: CSVRGGNEQFF. The DNA for the CDR3 is TGCAGTGTCAGAGGGGGGAATGAGCAGTTCTTC.

The V gene is TRBV25-1, the J gene TRBJ1-6, with TRBD1 matching over 7 bases. J lost 2 bases, V lost 2 bases, and 3 bases had no gene match. Germline CDR1 MGHDK, CDR2 SYGVNS. This CDR3 has 16 residues. As DNA, the CDR3 is TGTGCCAGCAGTGAACAGGGGGAGGCCTATAATTCACCCCTCCACTTT. Its translation: CASSEQGEAYNSPLHF.

The chain has TRBV7-6 and TRBJ1-1; 8 positions match TRBD1. Germline loops: CDR1 SGHVS, CDR2 FNYEAQ. CDR3 length: 15 residues. Trimming took 1 base from V and 6 from J; bases not matched to a gene: 7. The chain's CDR3 is CASSLDPGQEAEAFF. The CDR3, as DNA: TGTGCCAGCAGCTTAGACCCGGGACAGGAGGCTGAAGCTTTCTTT. Together with reference TRBV7-6 and TRBJ1-1, the CDR3 gives the full variable domain: GAGVSQSPRYKVTKRGQDVALRCDPISGHVSLYWYRQALGQGPEFLTYFNYEAQQDKSGLPNDRFSAERPEGSISTLTIQRTEQRDSAMYRCASSLDPGQEAEAFFGQGTRLTVV.

The sample holds a few counts of this clone. The rearrangement links TRBV19 to TRBJ1-3; no firm D call. Trimming cost V 5 bases and J 3 bases, with 14 bases left between them. Germline lookup yields CDR1 LNHDA and CDR2 SQIVND (reference sequence). The CDR3 totals 15 residues. This CDR3 reads CASSLVPGSGNTIYF. CDR3 DNA: TGTGCCAGTAGTTTGGTACCGGGTAGTGGAAACACCATATATTTT.

J is TRBJ2-3 and V is TRBV7-9, with 8 bases aligning to TRBD2. Germline values: CDR1 SEHNR, CDR2 FQNEAQ (reference sequence). The V and J ends lost 3 bases and 0 bases, in that order; junction bases with no gene match: 14. This CDR3 contains 19 residues. CDR3 bases: TGTGCCAGCAGCTTGCGGTGGGCGGGAGGCCACTCTAGCACAGATACGCAGTATTTT. It is translated as CASSLRWAGGHSSTDTQYF. The full variable domain, its missing parts supplied by reference TRBV7-9 and TRBJ2-3, is DTGVSQNPRHKITKRGQNVTFRCDPISEHNRLYWYRQTLGQGPEFLTYFQNEAQLEKSRLLSDRFSAERPKGSFSTLEIQRTEQGDSAMYLCASSLRWAGGHSSTDTQYFGPGTRLTVL.

The chain combines TRBV15 with TRBJ2-3; 11 bases map to TRBD2. V was clipped by 5 bases and J by 0 bases; unmatched bases: 10. The CDR3 runs to 18 residues. Germline assignment: CDR1 LNHNV and CDR2 YYDKDF (reference sequence). The CDR3 here is CATSARLAGLASTDTQYF. The CDR3 bases are TGTGCCACCAGCGCCCGACTAGCGGGGTTGGCTAGCACAGATACGCAGTATTTT.

The chain uses TRBV7-9 and TRBJ2-1; no reliable D call. The V end lost 4 bases, the J end lost 5 bases, and 6 bases lay between the germline ends. This CDR3 has 12 residues. CDR1 is SEHNR and CDR2 is FQNEAQ in the germline V gene (reference sequence). The CDR3: CASSSFDNEQFF. The CDR3, as DNA: TGTGCCAGCAGCTCTTTTGACAATGAGCAGTTCTTC.

V gene TRBV2 combines with J gene TRBJ1-5; 9 bases map to TRBD1. The CDR3 loop spans 16 amino acids. With V trimmed by 4 bases and J by 5 bases, 9 bases remained unmatched. Germline lookup yields CDR1 SNHLY and CDR2 FYNNEI. The DNA of the CDR3 is TGTGCCAGCAGTGGGACAGGGGATTTTTTTGATCAGCCCCAGCATTTT. Amino acid sequence: CASSGTGDFFDQPQHF.

This clone was recorded a few times. The CDR3 nucleotides are TGTGCCAGCAGTGCCCGTTCGGGACTAGCGGGAACGAACACCGGGGAGCTGTTTTTT. Protein sequence: CASSARSGLAGTNTGELFF. The chain couples TRBV6-1 to TRBJ2-2; 13 positions agree with TRBD2. After removal of 4 bases from V and 0 bases from J, the junction contained 8 bases not matched to a gene. This CDR3 is 19 amino acids long. From germline, CDR1 is MNHNS and CDR2 SASEGT.

This chain connects TRBV19 to TRBJ2-2; 9 nucleotides agree with TRBD1. The germline CDR1 and CDR2 sequences are LNHDA and SQIVND (reference sequence). Trimming cost V 3 bases and J 3 bases; bases outside gene matches: 8. The CDR3 extends over 17 amino acids. The CDR3 bases are TGTGCCAGTAGTATTATTTTGCGGACAGGGGACACCGGGGAGCTGTTTTTT. Its translation is CASSIILRTGDTGELFF.

This clone was detected a few times. The J gene is TRBJ1-3, the V gene TRBV28; D remains ambiguous. CDR3 length equals 10 residues. In germline, CDR1 is MDHEN, CDR2 SYDVKM. The CDR3 region has the DNA TGTGGGACTCGTGGAAACACCATATATTTT. Its protein is CGTRGNTIYF.

This chain joins TRBV30 and TRBJ2-2; D gene ambiguous. V was cut by 3 bases and J by 3 bases, with 8 bases left in between. Germline CDR1 GTSNPN, CDR2 SVGIG (reference sequence). CDR3 length: 13 residues. DNA for the CDR3: TGTGCCTGGAGGCCTGCGGACACCGGGGAGCTGTTTTTT. This codes for CAWRPADTGELFF.

The chain combines TRBV15 with TRBJ1-5; TRBD1 matches at 7 bases. Germline assignment: CDR1 LNHNV and CDR2 YYDKDF (reference sequence). The CDR3 sequence is 14 residues long. V lost 6 bases to trimming and J lost 5 bases; unmatched junction nucleotides: 7. The CDR3 sequence: CATSTRGPDQPQHF. The CDR3 DNA follows: TGTGCCACCAGTACTAGGGGGCCCGATCAGCCCCAGCATTTT.

V usage is TRBV4-3 and J usage is TRBJ2-7, with 10 positions matching TRBD1. Germline V gives CDR1 LGHNA, CDR2 YSLEER. The CDR3 runs to 16 residues. The ends lost 1 base at V and 0 bases at J; junction bases unmatched: 3. CDR3 DNA: TGCGCCAGCAGCCAAGTTGACAGGGGGCACTCCTACGAGCAGTACTTC. Protein sequence: CASSQVDRGHSYEQYF.